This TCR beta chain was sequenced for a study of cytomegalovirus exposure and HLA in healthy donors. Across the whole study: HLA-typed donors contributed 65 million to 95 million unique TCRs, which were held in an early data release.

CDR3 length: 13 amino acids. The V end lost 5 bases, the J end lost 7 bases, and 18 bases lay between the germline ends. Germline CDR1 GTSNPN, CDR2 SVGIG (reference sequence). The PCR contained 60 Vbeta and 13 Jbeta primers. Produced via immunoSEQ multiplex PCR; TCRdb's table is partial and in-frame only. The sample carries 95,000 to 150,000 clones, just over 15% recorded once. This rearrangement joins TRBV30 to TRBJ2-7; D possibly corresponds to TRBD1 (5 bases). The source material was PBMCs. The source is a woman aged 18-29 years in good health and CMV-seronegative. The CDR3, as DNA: TGTGCCTGGTCTAAGGGGCCGTTTAGGGAGCAGTACTTC. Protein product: CAWSKGPFREQYF.